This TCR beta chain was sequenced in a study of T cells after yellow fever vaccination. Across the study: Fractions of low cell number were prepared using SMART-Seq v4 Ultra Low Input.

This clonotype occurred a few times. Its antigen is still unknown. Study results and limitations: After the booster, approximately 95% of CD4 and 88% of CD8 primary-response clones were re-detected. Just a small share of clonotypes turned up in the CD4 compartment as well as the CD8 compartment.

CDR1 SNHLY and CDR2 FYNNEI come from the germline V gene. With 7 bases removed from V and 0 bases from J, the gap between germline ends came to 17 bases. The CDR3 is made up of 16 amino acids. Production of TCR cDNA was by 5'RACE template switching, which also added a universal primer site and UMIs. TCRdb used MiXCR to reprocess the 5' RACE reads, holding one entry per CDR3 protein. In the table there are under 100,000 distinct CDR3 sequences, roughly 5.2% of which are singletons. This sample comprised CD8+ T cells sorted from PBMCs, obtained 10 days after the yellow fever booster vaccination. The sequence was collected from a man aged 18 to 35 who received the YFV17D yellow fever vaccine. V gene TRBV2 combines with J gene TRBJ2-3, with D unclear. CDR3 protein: CASNPLGGRSTDTQYF. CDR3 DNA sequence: TGTGCCAGCAATCCCCTGGGCGGAAGGAGCACAGATACGCAGTATTTT.